This is a list of T cell receptor beta chains from one sample in a study of OX40 agonist ivuxolimab in advanced cancers. Profiled with immunoSEQ multiplex PCR; TCRdb holds only in-frame clones, not every one. The sample lists some 97,000 clones; almost 90% were seen once. This sample comprised CD4+ or CD8+ T cells sorted from blood, obtained in a trial of the OX40 agonist ivuxolimab. The source of these receptors is an adult with an advanced solid tumor such as melanoma, head and neck, liver or kidney cancer. Each CDR3 is given with its conserved first and last residue. Each record gives: clone size, D gene, V gene, J gene, CDR3 DNA, CDR3 protein. D genes are given only for firm matches. Not all rows give a size; the values are once, few, many and, for expanded clones, a class.

clone size: once
D gene: -
V gene: TRBV11-3
J gene: TRBJ2-2
CDR3 DNA: TGTGCCAGCAGCTTAGGGACTCGCGGACCCGGGGAGCTGTTTTTT
CDR3 protein: CASSLGTRGPGELFF

clone size: -
D gene: TRBD1
V gene: TRBV5-1
J gene: TRBJ2-1
CDR3 DNA: TGCGCCAGCAGCTTGATGGGACAGGGGACCCATGAGCAGTTCTTC
CDR3 protein: CASSLMGQGTHEQFF

clone size: -
D gene: -
V gene: TRBV28
J gene: TRBJ1-2
CDR3 DNA: TGTGCCAGCAGACGGCCAGGGAACTATGGCTACACCTTC
CDR3 protein: CASRRPGNYGYTF

clone size: once
D gene: -
V gene: TRBV5-1
J gene: TRBJ2-7
CDR3 DNA: TGCGCCAGCAGCTGGCAGGGGCGCAACTACGAGCAGTACTTC
CDR3 protein: CASSWQGRNYEQYF

clone size: -
D gene: -
V gene: TRBV7-8
J gene: TRBJ2-7
CDR3 DNA: TGTGCCAGCAGCTTACGGGGAAAAACCTACGAGCAGTACTTC
CDR3 protein: CASSLRGKTYEQYF

clone size: -
D gene: -
V gene: TRBV2
J gene: TRBJ2-7
CDR3 DNA: TGTGCCAGCAGTGAAGGGTCAGGGGCTCTGTACGAGCAGTACTTC
CDR3 protein: CASSEGSGALYEQYF

clone size: -
D gene: TRBD1
V gene: TRBV19
J gene: TRBJ1-1
CDR3 DNA: TGTGCCAGTAGCCCCCAGAGGACAGGAGGGAGGACTGAAGCTTTCTTT
CDR3 protein: CASSPQRTGGRTEAFF

clone size: -
D gene: TRBD1
V gene: TRBV19
J gene: TRBJ2-2
CDR3 DNA: TGTGCCAGTAACCGGGACAGGGGGCTTGGGGAGCTGTTTTTT
CDR3 protein: CASNRDRGLGELFF

clone size: -
D gene: TRBD1
V gene: TRBV6-1
J gene: TRBJ1-5
CDR3 DNA: TGTGCCACCAGAGAGGGGGCTCTCAATCAGCCCCAGCATTTT
CDR3 protein: CATREGALNQPQHF

clone size: -
D gene: -
V gene: TRBV18
J gene: TRBJ2-5
CDR3 DNA: TGTGCCAGCTCACCCCAGATCGGGGGGCCGAGGGAGACCCAGTACTTC
CDR3 protein: CASSPQIGGPRETQYF

clone size: -
D gene: -
V gene: TRBV19
J gene: TRBJ2-7
CDR3 DNA: TGTGCCAGTAGGCGAAACCTACAGGGTTTGGACTACGAGCAGTACTTC
CDR3 protein: CASRRNLQGLDYEQYF

clone size: -
D gene: -
V gene: TRBV15
J gene: TRBJ1-4
CDR3 DNA: TGTGCCACCAGCAGCCGCTTGGGGGGATCGAGATATGAGGATGAAAAACTGTTTTTT
CDR3 protein: CATSSRLGGSRYEDEKLFF

clone size: -
D gene: TRBD2
V gene: TRBV29-1
J gene: TRBJ2-3
CDR3 DNA: TGCAGCGTCGGTAGCGGGAGTAGGTTAGATACGCAGTATTTT
CDR3 protein: CSVGSGSRLDTQYF

clone size: -
D gene: -
V gene: TRBV7-6
J gene: TRBJ2-2
CDR3 DNA: TGTGCCAGCAGAATTGGGCAGGTAGCGAACACCGGGGAGCTGTTTTTT
CDR3 protein: CASRIGQVANTGELFF

clone size: -
D gene: -
V gene: TRBV5-4
J gene: TRBJ2-1
CDR3 DNA: TGTGCCAGCAGCTTGGGGACAAACCCCAGCTCCTACAATGAGCAGTTCTTC
CDR3 protein: CASSLGTNPSSYNEQFF

clone size: once
D gene: -
V gene: TRBV7-3
J gene: TRBJ1-2
CDR3 DNA: TGTGCCAGCAGCTTATATCCCTGGGCAGGCGGTGAGGGCTACACCTTC
CDR3 protein: CASSLYPWAGGEGYTF

clone size: -
D gene: -
V gene: TRBV6-6
J gene: TRBJ1-1
CDR3 DNA: TGTGCCAGCAGTTCTAGCGGGGGAAACACTGAAGCTTTCTTT
CDR3 protein: CASSSSGGNTEAFF

clone size: -
D gene: -
V gene: TRBV10-3
J gene: TRBJ2-7
CDR3 DNA: TGTGCCTCCAAACCCGGACAGCCCTCCTACGAGCAGTACTTC
CDR3 protein: CASKPGQPSYEQYF

clone size: -
D gene: -
V gene: TRBV2
J gene: TRBJ1-1
CDR3 DNA: TGTGCCAGCAGGACTTATGGCTTAATGAACACTGAAGCTTTCTTT
CDR3 protein: CASRTYGLMNTEAFF

clone size: -
D gene: -
V gene: TRBV7-3
J gene: TRBJ1-3
CDR3 DNA: TGTGCCAGCAGCTTAGGGGCCGCGTCTGGAAACACCATATATTTT
CDR3 protein: CASSLGAASGNTIYF

clone size: -
D gene: TRBD2
V gene: TRBV7-6
J gene: TRBJ2-1
CDR3 DNA: TGTGCCAGCAGCCCAGCGGGAGATCCCTACAATGAGCAGTTCTTC
CDR3 protein: CASSPAGDPYNEQFF

clone size: -
D gene: TRBD1
V gene: TRBV27
J gene: TRBJ2-3
CDR3 DNA: TGTGCCAGCAGTTTGGGACAGGGTACAGATACGCAGTATTTT
CDR3 protein: CASSLGQGTDTQYF

clone size: -
D gene: -
V gene: TRBV27
J gene: TRBJ2-7
CDR3 DNA: TGTGCCAGCAGAAAAAGGACTGAGAGCTCCTACGAGCAGTACTTC
CDR3 protein: CASRKRTESSYEQYF

clone size: -
D gene: -
V gene: TRBV6-6
J gene: TRBJ2-6
CDR3 DNA: TGTGCCAGCAGTGGAGACAGTCCCAACGTCCTGACTTTC
CDR3 protein: CASSGDSPNVLTF

clone size: -
D gene: -
V gene: TRBV10-3
J gene: TRBJ2-1
CDR3 DNA: TGTGCCATCAGTGGGACCGGGCATGAGCAGTTCTTC
CDR3 protein: CAISGTGHEQFF

clone size: -
D gene: TRBD1
V gene: TRBV7-9
J gene: TRBJ1-2
CDR3 DNA: TGTGCCAGCAGCTTAGCAGGGGGCGTTTTTTATGGCTACACCTTC
CDR3 protein: CASSLAGGVFYGYTF

clone size: -
D gene: -
V gene: TRBV5-5
J gene: TRBJ2-5
CDR3 DNA: TGTGCCAGCAGCTTGGTGGAGACCCAGTACTTC
CDR3 protein: CASSLVETQYF

clone size: -
D gene: -
V gene: TRBV25-1
J gene: TRBJ1-4
CDR3 DNA: TGTGCCAGCAGTGAATATGGGGTTGGTAATGAAAAACTGTTTTTT
CDR3 protein: CASSEYGVGNEKLFF

clone size: -
D gene: -
V gene: TRBV11-2
J gene: TRBJ2-3
CDR3 DNA: TGTGCCAGCAGCCGGTCAGGACACAACACAGATACGCAGTATTTT
CDR3 protein: CASSRSGHNTDTQYF